A single sample is the source of the 17 T cell receptor beta chains below, sequenced in a study of T cell repertoires in cytomegalovirus infection. Each CDR3 protein is one row after TCRdb ran MiXCR on the reads. The top ten hold 4.6% of the sample, which has roughly 76,000 distinct CDR3 sequences, about 4% seen once. The sample taken for sequencing was PBMCs. Source of these receptors: a human donor in good health (CMV status not recorded). Some clones in this sample may be carry-over from other donors' samples.

In its sample, this clonotype was seen many times. The chain employs TRBV20-1 and TRBJ1-2, with 8 bases that match TRBD1. Per germline, CDR1 DFQATT and CDR2 SNEGSKA (reference sequence). Trimming took 6 bases from V and 6 from J; bases not matched to a gene: 15. CDR3 length: 15 amino acids. The CDR3 DNA reads as TGCAGTGCCAGTCTCCGGTGGCAGGGGGCCGATGGCTACACCTTC. Translation gives CSASLRWQGADGYTF.

This clonotype was observed many times. J is TRBJ2-5 and V is TRBV12-3 or TRBV12-4; 9 bases fit TRBD2. This CDR3 region has 17 residues. V dropped 5 bases and J dropped 9; count of bases not matched to a gene: 19. This CDR3 reads CASSPSGGAGGRRPQYF. DNA for the CDR3: TGTGCCAGCAGTCCTTCGGGTGGAGCGGGGGGACGGAGACCCCAGTACTTC.

Many counts were recorded for this clonotype. The genes are TRBV7-8 and TRBJ1-5, with D unresolved. Germline-derived CDR1 and CDR2 are SGHVS and FQNEAQ. Trimming cost V 1 base and J 7 bases, with 8 bases left between them. The CDR3 covers 13 residues. The CDR3 loop is CASSLGAAQPQHF. The CDR3 DNA is TGTGCCAGCAGCTTAGGGGCAGCCCAGCCCCAGCATTTT.

This clonotype has at least ten counts. The V and J genes are TRBV18 and TRBJ1-5, with 7 bases matching TRBD1. Germline V CDR1 and CDR2: KGHSH, LQKENI. CDR3 size: 16 residues. The V gene end was trimmed by 6 bases and the J gene end by 6 bases; junction bases not matched to a gene: 14. Here the CDR3 reads CASSPGGTATPQPQHF. The DNA of the CDR3 is TGTGCCAGCTCCCCCGGGGGGACAGCTACCCCTCAGCCCCAGCATTTT.

This clonotype has a count of ten or more. V gene TRBV7-8 combines with J gene TRBJ1-1; D perhaps matches TRBD1 (5 bases). The ends were cut back, 3 bases at V and 1 base at J, with 9 bases in the middle. Per the germline V gene, CDR1 is SGHVS and CDR2 is FQNEAQ. The CDR3 runs to 14 residues. As DNA, the CDR3 is TGTGCCAGCAGCTTTTTCAGGGAGAACACTGAAGCTTTCTTT. Encoded protein: CASSFFRENTEAFF.

This clonotype has a count of ten or more. This chain joins TRBV5-4 and TRBJ1-2, with a weak D call TRBD1 (6 bases). V was shortened by 4 bases and J by 6 bases, with 16 bases between the two germline ends. The germline CDR1 and CDR2 sequences are SGHNT and YYREEE (reference sequence). This CDR3 has 14 residues. CDR3 bases: TGTGCCAGCAGCCATCACAGGGAGGCGAATGGCTACACCTTC. Its protein is CASSHHREANGYTF. The variable domain in full, with the rest retrieved from reference TRBV5-4 and TRBJ1-2, is ETGVTQSPTHLIKTRGQQVTLRCSSQSGHNTVSWYQQALGQGPQFIFQYYREEENGRGNFPPRFSGLQFPNYSSELNVNALELDDSALYLCASSHHREANGYTFGSGTRLTVV.

Many counts were recorded for this clonotype. This CDR3 is CASRIQGAGGELFF. CDR3 nucleotide sequence: TGTGCCAGCAGAATACAGGGGGCAGGCGGGGAGCTGTTTTTT. V and J are TRBV12-3 or TRBV12-4 and TRBJ2-2; 9 bases match TRBD1. Trimming cost V 6 bases and J 7 bases; bases outside gene matches: 6. This CDR3 has 14 amino acids.

This clonotype showed up many times. The chain uses TRBV2 and TRBJ2-7; D call uncertain. Trimming cost V 2 bases and J 4 bases, with 0 bases left between them. Per the germline V gene, CDR1 is SNHLY and CDR2 is FYNNEI. The CDR3 length is 10 residues. CDR3 in DNA: TGTGCCAGCAGTGAATACGAGCAGTACTTC. Its translation is CASSEYEQYF.

The table lists this clonotype with many counts. The chain uses TRBV4-1 and TRBJ1-1; 8 nucleotides match TRBD1. V lost 4 bases to trimming and J lost 0 bases; unmatched junction nucleotides: 10. Germline CDR1 and CDR2: MGHRA and YSYEKL. The CDR3 totals 17 residues. CDR3 sequence: CASSPRGLGSVNTEAFF. The CDR3 DNA is TGCGCCAGCAGCCCCAGGGGGCTTGGCTCCGTGAACACTGAAGCTTTCTTT.

This clonotype was counted ten times or more. The rearrangement uses TRBV5-1 and TRBJ1-2; no reliable D call. Trimming pared 4 bases from V and 4 bases from J, leaving 11 bases between. Germline V gene data show CDR1 as SGHRS and CDR2 as YFSETQ. The CDR3 has 13 residues. CDR3 in amino acids: CASSDLPAYGYTF. As DNA, the CDR3 is TGCGCCAGCAGCGATTTGCCAGCCTATGGCTACACCTTC.

This clonotype showed up many times. This rearrangement joins TRBV20-1 to TRBJ1-6, with D maybe TRBD1 (5 bases). The CDR3 is 14 amino acids. With 2 bases removed from V and 8 bases from J, the gap between germline ends came to 13 bases. Germline V gives CDR1 DFQATT, CDR2 SNEGSKA (reference sequence). CDR3: CSARRAGWDSPLHF. CDR3 coding DNA: TGCAGTGCTAGACGGGCAGGGTGGGATTCACCCCTCCACTTT.

This clonotype showed up many times. The chain couples TRBV6-2 or TRBV6-3 to TRBJ1-1; D not certain. This CDR3 is built from 14 residues. Germline CDR1 is MNHEY and CDR2 is SVGEGT. Trimming left V 0 bases short and J 3 bases short, with 8 bases between. The CDR3 here is CASSYSRGDTEAFF. In nucleotides, the CDR3 is TGTGCCAGCAGTTACTCACGAGGAGACACTGAAGCTTTCTTT.

This clonotype was detected many times. The gene calls are TRBV27 and TRBJ1-5; tentatively, D is TRBD1 (6 bases). The CDR3 covers 13 residues. V was trimmed by 6 bases and J by 5 bases, leaving 11 bases between them. Germline CDR1 reads MNHEY; CDR2 reads SMNVEV (reference sequence). Written as DNA, the CDR3 is TGTGCCAGCAGAACAGGGCGGGATCAGCCCCAGCATTTT. Its protein is CASRTGRDQPQHF.

There are many counts of this clonotype. This rearrangement joins TRBV2 to TRBJ1-1; D remains ambiguous. V shed 11 bases and J shed 6 bases, with 22 bases lying between them. The CDR3 contains 14 residues. Germline lookup yields CDR1 SNHLY and CDR2 FYNNEI. The CDR3 loop reads CAGKKDPLMAEAFF. The CDR3 DNA follows: TGTGCCGGAAAAAAGGACCCCTTGATGGCTGAAGCTTTCTTT. The variable domain in full, completed from reference TRBV2 and TRBJ1-1, reads EPEVTQTPSHQVTQMGQEVILRCVPISNHLYFYWYRQILGQKVEFLVSFYNNEISEKSEIFDDQFSVERPDGSNFTLKIRSTKLEDSAMYFCAGKKDPLMAEAFFGQGTRLTVV.

This clonotype has at least ten counts. The gene calls are TRBV7-2 and TRBJ1-1; weak D call: TRBD1 (6 bases). This CDR3 contains 15 residues. The germline V and J ends were trimmed by 8 bases and 4 bases, with 20 bases remaining between them. The germline gives CDR1 SGHTA, CDR2 FQGNSA. CDR3 region: CASSRSGGSGTEAFF. The CDR3 nucleotides are TGTGCCAGCTCTAGATCGGGGGGCTCTGGCACTGAAGCTTTCTTT.

This clonotype was observed many times. The rearrangement links TRBV7-6 to TRBJ1-3; D unresolved. V was shortened by 5 bases and J by 0 bases, with 11 bases between the two germline ends. The germline V gene has CDR1 SGHVS and CDR2 FNYEAQ. The CDR3 has 15 amino acids. This CDR3 reads CASSPGRASGNTIYF. The CDR3 coding sequence is TGTGCCAGCAGCCCCGGGAGGGCCTCTGGAAACACCATATATTTT.

This clonotype was counted many times. The CDR3 DNA follows: TGTGCCAGCATCCCCGGGGCAGTGCGTGAAAAACTGTTTTTT. It encodes CASIPGAVREKLFF. The chain couples TRBV6-6 to TRBJ1-4, with D perhaps matching TRBD1 (5 bases). V was clipped by 7 bases and J by 7 bases, with 16 bases between them. The V gene's germline CDR1 is MNHNY and CDR2 SVGAGI (reference sequence). The CDR3 totals 14 residues.